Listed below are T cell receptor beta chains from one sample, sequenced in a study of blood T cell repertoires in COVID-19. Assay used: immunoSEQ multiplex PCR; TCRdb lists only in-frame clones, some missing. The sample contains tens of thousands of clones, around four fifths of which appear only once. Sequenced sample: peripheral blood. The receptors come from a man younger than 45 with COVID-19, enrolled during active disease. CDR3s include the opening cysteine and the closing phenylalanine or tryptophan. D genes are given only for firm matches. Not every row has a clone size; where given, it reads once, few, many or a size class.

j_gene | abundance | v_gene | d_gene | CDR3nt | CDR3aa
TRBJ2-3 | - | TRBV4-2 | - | TGTGCCAGCAGCCCCAGGGGTTTTGGCCAGGGGGAGGTAGATACGCAGTATTTT | CASSPRGFGQGEVDTQYF
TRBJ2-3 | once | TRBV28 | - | TGTGCCAGCAGTTTACCCCTGACAGGCACAGATACGCAGTATTTT | CASSLPLTGTDTQYF
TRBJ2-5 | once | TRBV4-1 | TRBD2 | TGCGCCAGCAGCTCGCTAAAGCGGGGAGATTCAGAGACCCAGTACTTC | CASSSLKRGDSETQYF
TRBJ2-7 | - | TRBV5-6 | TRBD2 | TGTGCCAGCAGCTTGGCGGGGGGAAATTCCGAGCAGTACTTC | CASSLAGGNSEQYF
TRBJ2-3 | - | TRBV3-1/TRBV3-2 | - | TGTGCCAGCAGCGCGGGTACGCAGTATTTT | CASSAGTQYF
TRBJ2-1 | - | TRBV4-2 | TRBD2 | TGTGCCAGCAGCCCCGGCGGGACTAGCGGCTACAATGAGCAGTTCTTC | CASSPGGTSGYNEQFF
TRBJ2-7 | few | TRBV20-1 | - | TGCAGTGCTAGTACCGCTTCGCGACAGAGATTCTACGAGCAGTACTTC | CSASTASRQRFYEQYF
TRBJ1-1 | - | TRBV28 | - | TGTGCCAGCAGTTTATGGGGGGAGGGCAGAATGAACACTGAAGCTTTCTTT | CASSLWGEGRMNTEAFF
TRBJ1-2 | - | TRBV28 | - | TGTGCCAGCAGTTTTGGCGGGAACGGTCCAGTATGGGATGGCTACACCTTC | CASSFGGNGPVWDGYTF
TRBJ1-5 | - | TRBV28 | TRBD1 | TGTGCCAGCAGTTCGGGACAGGGACTTAGTCAGCCCCAGCATTTT | CASSSGQGLSQPQHF
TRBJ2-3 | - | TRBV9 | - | TGTGCCAGCACGCGCCCCGGAGAAAGCACAGATACGCAGTATTTT | CASTRPGESTDTQYF
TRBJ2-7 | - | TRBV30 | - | TGTGCCTGCACTCTTCCCACCTACGAGCAGTACTTC | CACTLPTYEQYF
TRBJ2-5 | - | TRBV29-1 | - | TGCAGCGTTGAAGGTTCAGGGCGTGAGACCCAGTACTTC | CSVEGSGRETQYF
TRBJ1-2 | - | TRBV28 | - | TGTGCCAGCAGTTTATCGGGCTATGGCTACACCTTC | CASSLSGYGYTF
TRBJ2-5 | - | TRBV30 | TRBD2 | TGTGCCTGGAGTGTTGGTACTAGCGGGTTGACCCAGTACTTC | CAWSVGTSGLTQYF
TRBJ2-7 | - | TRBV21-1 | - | TGTGCCAGCAGCAATCCCAACGAGCAGTACTTC | CASSNPNEQYF
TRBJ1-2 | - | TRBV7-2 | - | TGTGCCAGCAGTCCTCCCCTTTGGGGCAGGGCCAACTATGGCTACACCTTC | CASSPPLWGRANYGYTF
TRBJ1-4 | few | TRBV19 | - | TGTGCCAGTAGTATAGGTGGGGCGGCGAGTGAAAAACTGTTTTTT | CASSIGGAASEKLFF
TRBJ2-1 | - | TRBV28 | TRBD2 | TGTGCCAGCAGTTCCGGGACTAGCGGCAATGAGCAGTTCTTC | CASSSGTSGNEQFF
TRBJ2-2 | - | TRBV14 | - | TGTGCCAGCAGCCCCGGGTTAACCGGGGAGCTGTTTTTT | CASSPGLTGELFF
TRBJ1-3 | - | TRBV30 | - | TGTGCCTGGAGTGTCGACAGCTTCTCTGGAAACACCATATATTTT | CAWSVDSFSGNTIYF
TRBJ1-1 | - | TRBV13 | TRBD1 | TGTGCCAGCATCGGGACAGGTGGCGCTGAAGCTTTCTTT | CASIGTGGAEAFF
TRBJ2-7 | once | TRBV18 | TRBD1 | TGTGCCAGCTCACCAACACTACCGACAGGGGGCATCTACGAGCAGTACTTC | CASSPTLPTGGIYEQYF
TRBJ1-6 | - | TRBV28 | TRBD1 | TGTGCCAGCATCAAGGGACAGGGAGGTTCACCCCTCCACTTT | CASIKGQGGSPLHF
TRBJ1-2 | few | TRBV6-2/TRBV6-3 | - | TGTGCCAGCAGTTACCCACAGGTAACAAACTATGGCTACACCTTC | CASSYPQVTNYGYTF
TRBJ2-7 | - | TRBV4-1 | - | TGCGCCAGCAGCCAACCCCTCCTAAGCTACGAGCAGTACTTC | CASSQPLLSYEQYF
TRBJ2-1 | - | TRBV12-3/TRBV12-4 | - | TGTGCCAGCACCCGGACACAAGAGCAGTTCTTC | CASTRTQEQFF
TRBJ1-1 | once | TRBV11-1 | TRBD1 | TGTGCCAGCAGCGCTCGGGACAGGGGGCGATTAGCTTTCTTT | CASSARDRGRLAFF
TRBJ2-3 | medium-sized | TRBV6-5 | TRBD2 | TGTGCCAGCAGTTACTCGCGGGGGACAGATACGCAGTATTTT | CASSYSRGTDTQYF
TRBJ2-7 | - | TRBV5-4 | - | TGTGCCAGCAGCTTAGCGGGCCCTTCCTACGAGCAGTACTTC | CASSLAGPSYEQYF
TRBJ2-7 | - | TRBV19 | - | TGTGCCGGACCCGGGCTAGCGAGCCTCCTCTCCCGATCCTACGAGCAGTACTTC | CAGPGLASLLSRSYEQYF
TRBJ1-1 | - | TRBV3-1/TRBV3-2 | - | TGTGCCAGCAGCCGGGCGACAGTGAACACTGAAGCTTTCTTT | CASSRATVNTEAFF
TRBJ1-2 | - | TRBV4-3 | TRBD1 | TGCGCCAGCAGCCAAGATTGGGGACAGGGAGGCGATGGCTACACCTTC | CASSQDWGQGGDGYTF
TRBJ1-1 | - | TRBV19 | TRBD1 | TGTGCCAGTAGTATGCGGAGGACAGGTCAACCTGAAGCTTTCTTT | CASSMRRTGQPEAFF
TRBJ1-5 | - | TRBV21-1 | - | TGTGCCAGCAGCAAAGAAGCCAGGGGGAATCAGCCCCAGCATTTT | CASSKEARGNQPQHF
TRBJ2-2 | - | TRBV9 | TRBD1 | TGTGCCAGCAGCTCCGGGACAGGGAGGTTGACCGGGGAGCTGTTTTTT | CASSSGTGRLTGELFF
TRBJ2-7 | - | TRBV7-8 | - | TGTGCCAGCAGCTTGACGGGTTCGGTCTACGAGCAGTACTTC | CASSLTGSVYEQYF
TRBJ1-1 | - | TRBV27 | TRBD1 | TGTGCCAGCAGTTCAATTGGACAGGGGAAGAACACTGAAGCTTTCTTT | CASSSIGQGKNTEAFF
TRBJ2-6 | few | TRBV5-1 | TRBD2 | TGCGCCAGCAGCTTCGGGACTAGAGCGCTGGAGGGGGCCAACGTCCTGACTTTC | CASSFGTRALEGANVLTF
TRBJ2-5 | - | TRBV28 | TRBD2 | TGTGCCAGCAGTTCCCCCGGGACTAGTTGGGAGACCCAGTACTTC | CASSSPGTSWETQYF
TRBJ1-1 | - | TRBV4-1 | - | TGCGCCAGCAGCCAAGATATGGTCGGAGCTGAAGCTTTCTTT | CASSQDMVGAEAFF
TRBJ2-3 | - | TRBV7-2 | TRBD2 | TGTGCCAGCATCTCGGGAGCGGGAGAAACAGATACGCAGTATTTT | CASISGAGETDTQYF
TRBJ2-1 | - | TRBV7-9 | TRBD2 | TGTGCCAGCAGCTTAGCGCCGGGACTAGCGGACAATGAGCAGTTCTTC | CASSLAPGLADNEQFF
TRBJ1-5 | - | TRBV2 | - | TGTGCCAGCAGTCGCGATAGCAATCAGCCCCAGCATTTT | CASSRDSNQPQHF
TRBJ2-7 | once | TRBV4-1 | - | TGCGCCAGCAGCCACTCGTCCCGGGACTTCAAAACTTACGAGCAGTACTTC | CASSHSSRDFKTYEQYF
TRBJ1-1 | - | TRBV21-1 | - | TGTGCCAGCAGCCGGGGGGGGAGGGGGAACACTGAAGCTTTCTTT | CASSRGGRGNTEAFF
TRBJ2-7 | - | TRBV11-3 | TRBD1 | TGTGCCAGCAGTCGGACAGGCAACGAGCAGTACTTC | CASSRTGNEQYF